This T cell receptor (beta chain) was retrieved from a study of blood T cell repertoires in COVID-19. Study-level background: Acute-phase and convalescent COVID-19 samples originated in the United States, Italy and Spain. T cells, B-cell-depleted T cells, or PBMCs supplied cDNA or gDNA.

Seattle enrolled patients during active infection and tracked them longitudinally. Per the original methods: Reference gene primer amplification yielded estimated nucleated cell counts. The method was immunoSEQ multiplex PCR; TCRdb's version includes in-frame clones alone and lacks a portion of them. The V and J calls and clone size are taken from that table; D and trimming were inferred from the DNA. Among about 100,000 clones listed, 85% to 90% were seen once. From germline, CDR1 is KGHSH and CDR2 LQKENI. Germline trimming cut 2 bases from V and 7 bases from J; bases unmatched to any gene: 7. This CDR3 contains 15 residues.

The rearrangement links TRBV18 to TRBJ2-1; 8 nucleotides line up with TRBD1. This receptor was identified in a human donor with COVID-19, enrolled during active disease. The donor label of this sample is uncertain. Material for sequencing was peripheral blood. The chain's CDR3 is CASSPTRDRFNEQFF. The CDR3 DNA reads TGTGCCAGCTCACCAACAAGGGACAGGTTTAATGAGCAGTTCTTC.